Below are 32 T cell receptor beta chains sequenced from a single sample in a study of blood T cell repertoires in COVID-19. The repertoire was sequenced with immunoSEQ multiplex PCR; TCRdb's copy has only in-frame clones and lacks some. The data show tens of thousands of clones, with roughly 80% seen just once and roughly 30% held by the top ten. What was sequenced was peripheral blood. Receptors were obtained from an older man with acute or convalescent COVID-19.

This clone was seen just once. This chain joins TRBV5-4 and TRBJ1-2; D uncertain. This CDR3 region has 13 residues. Germline V gene sequence: CDR1 SGHNT, CDR2 YYREEE (reference sequence). V lost 0 bases, J lost 8 bases, and 11 bases lay in between. CDR3 protein: CASSLGQASGYTF. CDR3 in DNA: TGTGCCAGCAGCTTGGGGCAGGCGTCAGGCTACACCTTC.

The V call is TRBV3-1 (or the pseudogene TRBV3-2), the J call TRBJ1-2; D ambiguous. The CDR3 is made up of 14 amino acids. Germline V gene lookup returns CDR1 LGHDT and CDR2 YNNKEL (reference sequence). Trimming shortened V by 3 bases and J by 6 bases, and 14 bases separated the two germline ends. The CDR3, as DNA: TGTGCCAGCAGCCATTGGGAGGGATCTCATGGCTACACCTTC. Protein sequence: CASSHWEGSHGYTF.

The chain joins TRBV29-1 to TRBJ1-5; 9 bases match TRBD1. The V gene's germline CDR1 is SQVTM and CDR2 ANQGSEA. The CDR3 sequence is 13 residues long. After removal of 7 bases from V and 5 bases from J, the junction contained 6 bases not matched to a gene. CDR3 protein: CSARTGEDQPQHF. The CDR3 bases are TGCAGCGCCCGGACAGGGGAGGATCAGCCCCAGCATTTT.

This clone was recorded once. This rearrangement joins TRBV6-2 or TRBV6-3 to TRBJ1-5; D is unresolved. The CDR3 is 16 amino acids. Trimming shortened V by 0 bases and J by 1 base, and 10 bases separated the two germline ends. The V gene's germline CDR1 is MNHEY and CDR2 SVGEGT. The CDR3 is CASSYSGGPSNQPQHF. DNA of the CDR3: TGTGCCAGCAGTTACTCCGGCGGTCCGAGCAATCAGCCCCAGCATTTT.

The chain uses TRBV4-2 and TRBJ2-1; 14 bases fit TRBD2. Unmatched junction bases numbered 7, after V lost 1 base and J lost 5 bases. Germline V CDR1 and CDR2: LGHNA, YNFKEQ. The length of the CDR3 is 18 residues. The chain's CDR3 is CASSQGLAGGLLDNEQFF. The DNA for the CDR3 is TGTGCCAGCAGCCAAGGACTAGCGGGAGGGCTTTTGGACAATGAGCAGTTCTTC.

This clone was counted a few times. The chain employs TRBV7-7 and TRBJ2-2, with 12 nucleotides matching TRBD2. V lost 5 bases, J lost 5 bases, and 6 bases stayed unmatched. CDR1 SSHAT and CDR2 FNYEAQ come from the germline V gene (reference sequence). This CDR3 region has 16 residues. The CDR3: CASSALAGGGTGELFF. The CDR3 DNA follows: TGTGCCAGCAGCGCACTAGCGGGAGGAGGGACCGGGGAGCTGTTTTTT.

The rearrangement joins TRBV7-2 to TRBJ2-2, with D perhaps TRBD2 (6 bases). Germline values: CDR1 SGHTA, CDR2 FQGNSA. This CDR3 has 16 residues. V gave up 4 bases and J gave up 3 bases, with 15 bases separating them. CDR3 residues: CASSSIGGLHTGELFF. Here the CDR3 DNA reads TGTGCCAGCAGCTCCATTGGAGGGTTGCACACCGGGGAGCTGTTTTTT.

The genes are TRBV28 and TRBJ2-1; 8 bases are shared with TRBD2. J was trimmed by 8 bases and V by 6 bases; bases with no gene match: 12. CDR1 is MDHEN, CDR2 SYDVKM, per germline. The CDR3 is 15 residues long. The CDR3 region is CASSWTSKRNHEQFF. CDR3 DNA: TGTGCCAGCAGCTGGACTAGCAAGCGGAACCATGAGCAGTTCTTC. Full variable domain (remainder filled in from reference TRBV28 and TRBJ2-1): DVKVTQSSRYLVKRTGEKVFLECVQDMDHENMFWYRQDPGLGLRLIYFSYDVKMKEKGDIPEGYSVSREKKERFSLILESASTNQTSMYLCASSWTSKRNHEQFFGPGTRLTVL.

The chain employs TRBV9 and TRBJ1-4; D is uncertain. The V end lost 3 bases, the J end lost 7 bases, and 13 bases lay between the germline ends. The CDR3 extends over 14 amino acids. Germline V CDR1 and CDR2: SGDLS, YYNGEE. CDR3 sequence: CASSAPLAAEKLFF. DNA of the CDR3: TGTGCCAGCAGCGCTCCCTTAGCGGCTGAAAAACTGTTTTTT.

This sequence joins TRBV9 and TRBJ2-7; maybe TRBD2 (6 bases). This CDR3 comprises 15 residues. Germline V gives CDR1 SGDLS, CDR2 YYNGEE. Trimming shortened V by 1 base and J by 4 bases, and 15 bases separated the two germline ends. The CDR3 region has the DNA TGTGCCAGCAGCGTACAGGAGGGAGTGGGGTACGAGCAGTACTTC. As protein: CASSVQEGVGYEQYF.

The gene calls are TRBV14 and TRBJ2-7; 10 nucleotides align to TRBD1. This CDR3 is built from 16 residues. Germline-derived CDR1 and CDR2 are SGHDN and FVKESK. With 0 bases clipped from V and 5 bases from J, the junction kept 7 bases outside the gene matches. In DNA, the CDR3 is TGTGCCAGCAGCCAAGAAGGGGACAGGGGAGATGACGAGCAGTACTTC. Translation: CASSQEGDRGDDEQYF.

The chain uses TRBV4-2 and TRBJ2-7, with D maybe TRBD2 (6 bases). Trimming left V 2 bases short and J 7 bases short, with 21 bases between. The CDR3 has 16 amino acids. Germline V gene lookup returns CDR1 LGHNA and CDR2 YNFKEQ. The CDR3 DNA follows: TGTGCCAGCAGCCAACCTGGACTATCCTCCTCGGGGGAGCAGTACTTC. This translates into CASSQPGLSSSGEQYF.

The rearrangement uses TRBV7-2 and TRBJ1-6; a weak D match, TRBD1 (5 bases). Germline V gene data show CDR1 as SGHTA and CDR2 as FQGNSA. The CDR3 contains 18 residues. V was shortened by 1 base and J by 1 base, with 14 bases between the two germline ends. The CDR3 reads CASSLVPRVESYNSPLHF. In nucleotides, the CDR3 is TGTGCCAGCAGCTTAGTTCCCAGGGTGGAGTCCTATAATTCACCCCTCCACTTT.

The J gene is TRBJ2-1, the V gene TRBV3-1 (or the pseudogene TRBV3-2), with 7 bases fitting TRBD2. There are 13 residues in the CDR3. V gave up 4 bases and J gave up 7 bases; unmatched junction bases: 4. CDR1 LGHDT and CDR2 YNNKEL come from the germline V gene (reference sequence). CDR3 sequence: CASSLAGENEQFF. The CDR3 nucleotides are TGTGCCAGCAGCCTTGCGGGAGAGAATGAGCAGTTCTTC.

V is TRBV6-5 and J is TRBJ2-5; tentative D call: TRBD2 (7 bases). Looked up from germline, CDR1 is MNHEY and CDR2 is SVGAGI. The ends were cut back, 4 bases at V and 0 bases at J, with 12 bases in the middle. This CDR3 comprises 15 residues. The CDR3 region has the DNA TGTGCCAGCAGTTCACAGGGACTATACCAAGAGACCCAGTACTTC. Protein product: CASSSQGLYQETQYF.

This clone was observed many times. The gene calls are TRBV10-1 and TRBJ1-1; D is perhaps TRBD1 (5 bases). This CDR3 region has 12 residues. Trimming pared 3 bases from V and 5 bases from J, leaving 7 bases between. Germline CDR1 and CDR2: WNHNN and SYGVQD (reference sequence). The CDR3 DNA reads TGCGCCAGCAGTGACCGGGGGACTGAAGCTTTCTTT. Its translation: CASSDRGTEAFF.

The chain has TRBV24-1 and TRBJ2-2; TRBD1 is a possible D gene (6 bases). Trimming cost V 3 bases and J 5 bases, with 12 bases left between them. There are 15 residues in the CDR3. Germline CDR1 reads KGHDR; CDR2 reads SFDVKD. The CDR3 reads CATSDPGHITGELFF. CDR3 coding DNA: TGTGCCACCAGTGATCCGGGACACATTACCGGGGAGCTGTTTTTT.

The rearrangement uses TRBV25-1 and TRBJ2-7, with 7 bases matching TRBD1. The junction had 7 bases not matched to a gene; V was cut back by 10 bases and J by 1 base. CDR3 length equals 13 residues. Per the germline V gene, CDR1 is MGHDK and CDR2 is SYGVNS. The CDR3 nucleotides read TGTGCCACCTTGGACAGGTCTTCCTACGAGCAGTACTTC. Its protein product is CATLDRSSYEQYF.

This sequence joins TRBV6-6 and TRBJ2-7, with 11 bases lining up with TRBD2. Germline trimming cut 6 bases from V and 3 bases from J; bases unmatched to any gene: 25. The germline CDR1 and CDR2 sequences are MNHNY and SVGAGI (reference sequence). The CDR3 loop spans 21 amino acids. CDR3: CASSLVPGQGKRLAGGYEQYF. CDR3 nucleotides: TGTGCCAGCAGCCTAGTCCCGGGACAGGGTAAGAGGCTAGCGGGAGGCTACGAGCAGTACTTC.

The chain carries TRBV5-6 and TRBJ2-1; D is perhaps TRBD2 (6 bases). CDR1 and CDR2 (germline): SGHDT, YYEEEE. V was pared by 2 bases and J by 2 bases, with 11 bases between. The CDR3 covers 15 residues. Here the CDR3 DNA reads TGTGCCAGCAGCTTCGACGGGAGAGCCTACAATGAGCAGTTCTTC. This sequence encodes CASSFDGRAYNEQFF.

The rearrangement uses TRBV5-1 and TRBJ2-5, with D possibly being TRBD1 (6 bases). CDR3 length: 16 residues. V lost 0 bases and J lost 1, with 13 bases in between. CDR1 SGHRS and CDR2 YFSETQ come from the germline V gene. CDR3 DNA: TGCGCCAGCAGCTTGGCTACAGGGTTGGTCCAAGAGACCCAGTACTTC. Translated, it gives CASSLATGLVQETQYF.

This clone was detected only once. The chain has TRBV27 and TRBJ2-7; D possibly corresponds to TRBD1 (5 bases). V lost 4 bases and J 2 bases, leaving 12 bases between the germline ends. CDR1 MNHEY and CDR2 SMNVEV come from the germline V gene (reference sequence). The CDR3 runs to 14 residues. The CDR3 region has the DNA TGTGCCAGCAGTTCCCCTACAGGTGCCTACGAGCAGTACTTC. Translation: CASSSPTGAYEQYF.

V usage is TRBV19 and J usage is TRBJ1-5; 7 bases map to TRBD1. With 6 bases clipped from V and 1 base from J, the junction kept 12 bases outside the gene matches. Per the germline V gene, CDR1 is LNHDA and CDR2 is SQIVND (reference sequence). This CDR3 has 17 residues. The CDR3 nucleotides read TGTGCCAGTAGCGCCGGGACAGCGAGTGGGAGCAATCAGCCCCAGCATTTT. Its translation is CASSAGTASGSNQPQHF.

The chain is built from TRBV11-2 and TRBJ1-6; weak D call: TRBD1 (5 bases). This CDR3 is built from 15 residues. In germline, CDR1 is SGHAT, CDR2 FQNNGV. The V end was cut by 0 bases, the J end by 10 bases, with 13 bases between. CDR3 amino acids: CASSLDSGQGSPLHF. The CDR3 region has the DNA TGTGCCAGCAGCTTAGATTCAGGGCAAGGCTCACCCCTCCACTTT.

The sample holds one count of this clone. V and J are TRBV28 and TRBJ2-7; a weak D match, TRBD2 (5 bases). This CDR3 contains 13 residues. V was cut by 7 bases and J by 3 bases, with 13 bases left in between. Germline CDR1 MDHEN, CDR2 SYDVKM. CDR3 DNA sequence: TGTGCCAGCACCCTGAACGCGGGCTACGAGCAGTACTTC. As protein: CASTLNAGYEQYF. Full variable domain (missing parts from reference TRBV28 and TRBJ2-7): DVKVTQSSRYLVKRTGEKVFLECVQDMDHENMFWYRQDPGLGLRLIYFSYDVKMKEKGDIPEGYSVSREKKERFSLILESASTNQTSMYLCASTLNAGYEQYFGPGTRLTVT.

The chain uses TRBV9 and TRBJ1-1; 7 bases are shared with TRBD1. V trimming: 3 bases; J trimming: 0 bases; junction bases outside the gene matches: 14. This CDR3 has 18 amino acids. CDR1 and CDR2 from the germline V gene are SGDLS and YYNGEE. CDR3 region: CASSGGPGTVGMNTEAFF. CDR3 DNA: TGTGCCAGCAGCGGAGGCCCCGGGACAGTAGGGATGAACACTGAAGCTTTCTTT.

In this sample, this clone turned up once. The chain couples TRBV24-1 to TRBJ2-2; 9 positions match TRBD1. V was clipped by 3 bases and J by 1 base; unmatched bases: 8. The germline gives CDR1 KGHDR, CDR2 SFDVKD. There are 18 residues in the CDR3. The CDR3 spells CATSDLSPGQGNTGELFF. The CDR3 nucleotides read TGTGCCACCAGTGATCTTTCTCCGGGACAGGGGAACACCGGGGAGCTGTTTTTT.

The chain combines TRBV5-4 with TRBJ2-1; TRBD1 aligns across 9 bases. The germline V gene encodes CDR1 SGHNT and CDR2 YYREEE (reference sequence). The CDR3 loop spans 14 amino acids. The ends lost 5 bases at V and 7 bases at J; junction bases unmatched: 7. In DNA, the CDR3 is TGTGCCAGCAGTTTATTACAGGGGGCGAATGAGCAGTTCTTC. Translated, it gives CASSLLQGANEQFF.

The genes are TRBV24-1 and TRBJ1-2, with D possibly TRBD1 on 6 matching bases. This CDR3 comprises 17 residues. Trimming cost V 9 bases and J 3 bases, with 25 bases left between them. In germline, CDR1 is KGHDR, CDR2 SFDVKD. The CDR3 is CATRSGQRGREDYGYTF. DNA for the CDR3: TGTGCCACCCGATCGGGTCAAAGGGGGAGGGAGGACTATGGCTACACCTTC.

This clone was detected once. CDR3 bases: TGTGCCAGTAGTATACCTTACAGGGGGATGGCTGAAGCTTTCTTT. Protein product: CASSIPYRGMAEAFF. The chain combines TRBV19 with TRBJ1-1; 8 bases fit TRBD1. The CDR3 length is 15 residues. Germline lookup yields CDR1 LNHDA and CDR2 SQIVND (reference sequence). The V and J ends lost 2 bases and 6 bases, in that order; junction bases with no gene match: 8.

This clone has just a few counts. This chain uses TRBV30 with TRBJ1-1; 9 bases agree with TRBD1. The CDR3 consists of 16 residues. J gave up 1 base and V 0 bases, and 6 bases lay outside the gene matches. Per germline, CDR1 GTSNPN and CDR2 SVGIG (reference sequence). The CDR3 DNA follows: TGTGCCTGGAGTGTACTCGGGACAGGGAAGAACACTGAAGCTTTCTTT. Protein product: CAWSVLGTGKNTEAFF.

The J gene is TRBJ1-1, the V gene TRBV24-1, with a weak D call TRBD1 (5 bases). Trimming left V 5 bases short and J 3 bases short, with 9 bases between. Per germline, CDR1 KGHDR and CDR2 SFDVKD. The CDR3 contains 13 residues. CDR3 nucleotide sequence: TGTGCCACCAGTGGGAAGGGGCACACTGAAGCTTTCTTT. Residues: CATSGKGHTEAFF.